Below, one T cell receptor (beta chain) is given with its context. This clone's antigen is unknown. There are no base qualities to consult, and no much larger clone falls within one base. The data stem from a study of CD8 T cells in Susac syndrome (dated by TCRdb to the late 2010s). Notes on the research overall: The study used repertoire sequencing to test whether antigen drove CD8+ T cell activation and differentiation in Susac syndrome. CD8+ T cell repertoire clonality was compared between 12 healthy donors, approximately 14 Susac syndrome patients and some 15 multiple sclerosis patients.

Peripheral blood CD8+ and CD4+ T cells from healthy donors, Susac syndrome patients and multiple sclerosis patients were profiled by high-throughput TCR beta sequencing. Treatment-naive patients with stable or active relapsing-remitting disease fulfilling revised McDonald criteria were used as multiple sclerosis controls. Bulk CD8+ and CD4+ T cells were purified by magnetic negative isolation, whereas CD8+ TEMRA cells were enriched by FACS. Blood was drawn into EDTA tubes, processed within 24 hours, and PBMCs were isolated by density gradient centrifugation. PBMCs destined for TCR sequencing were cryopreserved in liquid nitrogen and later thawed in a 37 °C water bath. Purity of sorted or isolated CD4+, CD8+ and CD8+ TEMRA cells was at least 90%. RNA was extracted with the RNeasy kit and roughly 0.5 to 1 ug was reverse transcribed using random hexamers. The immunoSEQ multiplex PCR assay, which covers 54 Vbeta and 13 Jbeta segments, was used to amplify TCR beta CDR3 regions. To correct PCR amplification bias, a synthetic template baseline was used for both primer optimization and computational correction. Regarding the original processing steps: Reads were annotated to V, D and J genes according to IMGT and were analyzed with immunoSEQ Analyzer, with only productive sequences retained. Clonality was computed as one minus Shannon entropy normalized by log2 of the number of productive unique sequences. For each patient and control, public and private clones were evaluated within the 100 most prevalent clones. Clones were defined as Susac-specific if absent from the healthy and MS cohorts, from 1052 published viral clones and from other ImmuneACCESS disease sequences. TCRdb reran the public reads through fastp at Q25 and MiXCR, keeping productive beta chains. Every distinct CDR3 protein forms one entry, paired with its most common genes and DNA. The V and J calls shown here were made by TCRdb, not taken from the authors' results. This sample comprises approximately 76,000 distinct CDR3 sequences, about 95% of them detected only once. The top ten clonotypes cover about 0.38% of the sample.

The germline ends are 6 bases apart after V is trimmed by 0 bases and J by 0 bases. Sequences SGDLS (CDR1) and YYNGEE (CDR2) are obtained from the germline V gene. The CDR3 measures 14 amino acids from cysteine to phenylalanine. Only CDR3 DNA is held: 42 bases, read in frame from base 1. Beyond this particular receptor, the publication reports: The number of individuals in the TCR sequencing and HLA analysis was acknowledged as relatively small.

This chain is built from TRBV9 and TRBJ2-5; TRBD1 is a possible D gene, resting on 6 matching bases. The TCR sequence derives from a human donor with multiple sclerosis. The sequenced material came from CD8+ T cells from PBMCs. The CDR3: CASSVGQDQETQYF. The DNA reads TGTGCCAGCAGCGTAGGACAGGACCAAGAGACCCAGTACTTC.